Listed here are 18 T cell receptor beta chains from one sample, sequenced in a study of T cell repertoires in cytomegalovirus infection. TCRdb itself ran the reads through MiXCR, one entry per CDR3 protein. Among around 290,000 distinct CDR3 sequences listed, roughly 25% were seen once. Material for sequencing was PBMCs. The source is a human donor in good health (CMV status not recorded). Some clones in this sample may be carry-over from other donors' samples.

The V gene is TRBV6-1, the J gene TRBJ1-5; D gene unclear. V was pared by 4 bases and J by 6 bases, with 10 bases between. There are 13 residues in the CDR3. Germline V gene data show CDR1 as MNHNS and CDR2 as SASEGT. The CDR3: CASSAVPGQPQHF. The CDR3 DNA sequence: TGTGCCAGCAGTGCGGTACCCGGTCAGCCCCAGCATTTT.

Points on this clonotype: This sequence may be a read error, since a much larger clone differs from it by one base. This chain links TRBV7-2 with TRBJ1-5; D remains unclear. Germline V gives CDR1 SGHTA, CDR2 FQGNSA. This CDR3 has 13 amino acids. V dropped 4 bases and J dropped 5 bases, with 9 bases sitting between them. CDR3 sequence: CASSSCGDQPQHF. The CDR3 DNA reads as TGTGCCAGCAGCTCCTGTGGCGATCAGCCCCAGCATTTT.

This clonotype was detected ten times or more. The chain recombines TRBV7-2 with TRBJ1-2, with a weak D call TRBD1 (5 bases). CDR3 length equals 13 residues. Germline V lookup: CDR1 SGHTA, CDR2 FQGNSA. V lost 4 bases, J lost 8 bases, and 14 bases lay in between. CDR3 DNA sequence: TGTGCCAGCAGCTCCGACAGTGCGGGGGGCTACACCTTC. Its protein is CASSSDSAGGYTF.

J is TRBJ2-2 and V is TRBV6-8, with 7 bases that match TRBD1. The CDR3 contains 15 residues. With 6 bases clipped from V and 2 bases from J, the junction kept 6 bases outside the gene matches. Germline CDR1 is MNHGY and CDR2 is SAAAGT. The CDR3 nucleotides are TGTGCCAGCAGACCGACAGGGATAAACACCGGGGAGCTGTTTTTT. Translating it yields CASRPTGINTGELFF.

This clonotype was recorded a few times. The V call is TRBV5-1, the J call TRBJ2-7; 7 nucleotides match TRBD1. The CDR3 is 14 amino acids. Trimming took 4 bases from V and 3 from J; bases not matched to a gene: 7. CDR1 is SGHRS and CDR2 is YFSETQ in the germline V gene. The CDR3 nucleotides are TGCGCCAGCAGCCCCGGGACAGTGATCTACGAGCAGTACTTC. Residues: CASSPGTVIYEQYF. Filled out from reference TRBV5-1 and TRBJ2-7, the complete variable domain reads KAGVTQTPRYLIKTRGQQVTLSCSPISGHRSVSWYQQTPGQGLQFLFEYFSETQRNKGNFPGRFSGRQFSNSRSEMNVSTLELGDSALYLCASSPGTVIYEQYFGPGTRLTVT.

The chain links TRBV28 to TRBJ2-7; 12 positions match TRBD1. Germline CDR1 reads MDHEN; CDR2 reads SYDVKM. The CDR3 runs to 15 residues. The J segment lost 7 bases and the V segment lost 2 bases, leaving 6 bases of the junction unmatched. The CDR3 nucleotides read TGTGCCAGCAGTTTAGGGGGACAGGGGGCACGGGAGCAGTACTTC. Translating gives CASSLGGQGAREQYF.

This clonotype was detected many times. The J gene is TRBJ2-1, the V gene TRBV6-1; TRBD1 is a possible D gene (6 bases). Germline CDR1 MNHNS, CDR2 SASEGT. V lost 6 bases to trimming and J lost 9 bases, with 9 bases between them. CDR3 length: 11 residues. The CDR3 DNA is TGTGCCAGCAGGGGACACATTGAGCAGTTCTTC. Translation gives CASRGHIEQFF.

V usage is TRBV6-2 or TRBV6-3 and J usage is TRBJ2-7; unclear D gene. CDR3 length: 12 residues. Trimming removed 7 bases from V and 12 bases from J, with 19 bases in between. Germline V lookup: CDR1 MNHEY, CDR2 SVGEGT. The CDR3: CASIAPPEAPYF. The DNA for the CDR3 is TGTGCCAGCATAGCCCCACCGGAAGCCCCGTACTTC.

In this sample, this clonotype turned up many times. V usage is TRBV7-2 and J usage is TRBJ2-1, with 7 bases fitting TRBD2. Germline assignment: CDR1 SGHTA and CDR2 FQGNSA. The V and J ends lost 0 bases and 9 bases, in that order; junction bases with no gene match: 17. This CDR3 is 18 amino acids long. The CDR3 is CASSLAGSPGTKGAEQFF. Written as DNA, the CDR3 is TGTGCCAGCAGCTTAGCGGGCTCCCCCGGGACTAAAGGAGCTGAGCAGTTCTTC.

The CDR3 bases are TGCAGTGCTAGAGTGATCACTGAAGCTTTCTTT. This gives the protein CSARVITEAFF. The chain joins TRBV20-1 to TRBJ1-1; D is unresolved. V lost 1 base, J lost 4 bases, and 4 bases lay in between. The CDR3 consists of 11 residues. Looked up from germline, CDR1 is DFQATT and CDR2 is SNEGSKA (reference sequence).

This clonotype occurred a few times. The V and J genes are TRBV24-1 and TRBJ1-5; D perhaps matches TRBD1 (6 bases). V shed 4 bases and J shed 3 bases, with 9 bases lying between them. The CDR3 has 14 residues. CDR1 is KGHDR, CDR2 SFDVKD, per germline. CDR3 coding DNA: TGTGCCACCAGTGAAGGGGGATTCAATCAGCCCCAGCATTTT. It yields the protein CATSEGGFNQPQHF.

The sample holds a few counts of this clonotype. V usage is TRBV12-3 or TRBV12-4 and J usage is TRBJ2-1, with D unclear. The CDR3 loop spans 14 amino acids. V was pared by 3 bases and J by 0 bases, with 6 bases between. Here the CDR3 reads CASSFPGSYNEQFF. The CDR3 DNA follows: TGTGCCAGCAGTTTTCCAGGCTCCTACAATGAGCAGTTCTTC.

This clonotype was recorded at least ten times. This rearrangement joins TRBV14 to TRBJ2-1; D possibly corresponds to TRBD1 (6 bases). The CDR3 is 13 amino acids. The germline gives CDR1 SGHDN, CDR2 FVKESK. V gave up 2 bases and J gave up 7 bases, with 9 bases separating them. The DNA for the CDR3 is TGTGCCAGCAGCCAACTAAGGGGGAATGAGCAGTTCTTC. This gives the protein CASSQLRGNEQFF.

This clonotype was counted many times. The CDR3 is CASSSPGGTTYEQYF. The DNA of the CDR3 is TGTGCCAGCAGCTCCCCCGGAGGGACAACCTACGAGCAGTACTTC. The chain couples TRBV28 to TRBJ2-7; D is possibly TRBD1 or TRBD2 (6 bases each). The V end was cut by 6 bases, the J end by 2 bases, with 17 bases between. There are 15 residues in the CDR3. Germline V gene lookup returns CDR1 MDHEN and CDR2 SYDVKM.

In its sample, this clonotype was seen many times. V and J are TRBV7-2 and TRBJ2-5; 9 positions match TRBD2. Germline V gene lookup returns CDR1 SGHTA and CDR2 FQGNSA. The CDR3 runs 19 residues. V was pared by 1 base and J by 2 bases, with 14 bases of the junction left unmatched. The CDR3 spells CASSLGRLFAGGSQETQYF. The CDR3, as DNA: TGTGCCAGCAGCTTAGGCCGGCTCTTCGCGGGAGGGTCACAAGAGACCCAGTACTTC.

The chain joins TRBV25-1 to TRBJ1-4; D remains unclear. The CDR3 consists of 11 residues. The germline gives CDR1 MGHDK, CDR2 SYGVNS. Trimming left V 1 base short and J 10 bases short, with 4 bases between. CDR3 residues: CASSELGKLFF. In nucleotides, the CDR3 is TGTGCCAGCAGTGAATTGGGAAAACTGTTTTTT.

This clonotype was seen a handful of times. V usage is TRBV7-6 and J usage is TRBJ2-7; D is undetermined. The germline V gene has CDR1 SGHVS and CDR2 FNYEAQ. This CDR3 comprises 13 residues. V gave up 2 bases and J gave up 0 bases, with 5 bases separating them. The CDR3 sequence: CASSLQNSYEQYF. DNA of the CDR3: TGTGCCAGCAGCTTACAGAACTCCTACGAGCAGTACTTC.

This clonotype was counted at least ten times. The chain combines TRBV6-6 with TRBJ1-5; D ambiguous. Trimming cost V 6 bases and J 7 bases, with 7 bases left between them. CDR3 size: 11 residues. Looked up from germline, CDR1 is MNHNY and CDR2 is SVGAGI (reference sequence). The CDR3 loop reads CASRMGQPQHF. The CDR3 DNA reads as TGTGCCAGCAGGATGGGCCAGCCCCAGCATTTT.